Listed below are T cell receptor beta chains from one sample, sequenced in a study of blood T cells in healthy people across ages. TCRdb processed the 5' RACE reads anew with MiXCR; each CDR3 protein has one entry. Of roughly 1.4 million distinct CDR3 sequences in the sample, around 55% were seen once. The sample comprised blood. These receptors were collected from a man younger than 35 in good health. Each CDR3 is given with its conserved first and last residue. The D gene is left open where the match is weak. The size of a clone is reported for some rows only, either as once, few or many, or as a class for expanded clones.

D | size | J | V | DNA | CDR3
- | few | TRBJ2-7 | TRBV20-1 | TGCAGTGCTACTTACGGGACACAACAAGAGTCCCAGTACTTC | CSATYGTQQESQYF
TRBD1 | - | TRBJ2-7 | TRBV6-2/TRBV6-3 | TGTGCCAGCAGTTCCGTGACAGGGGGCATCTACTACGAGCAGTACTTC | CASSSVTGGIYYEQYF
- | - | TRBJ1-2 | TRBV9 | TGTGCCAGCAGCGTCCTTATAGACAGGACTCCGTATGGCTACACCTTC | CASSVLIDRTPYGYTF
- | - | TRBJ2-3 | TRBV20-1 | TGCAGTGCTAGCGAAATCGGACAGCAGCTCACAGATACGCAGTATTTT | CSASEIGQQLTDTQYF
- | - | TRBJ2-1 | TRBV27 | TGTGCCAGCAGTTCCTTCAGGGTGGGAGAAAACAATGAGCAGTTCTTC | CASSSFRVGENNEQFF
TRBD1 | - | TRBJ1-5 | TRBV6-5 | TGTGCCAGCAGTTACATAAGGGGGCATCAGCCCCAGCATTTT | CASSYIRGHQPQHF
- | few | TRBJ2-2 | TRBV7-2 | TGTGCCAGCAGTTTCGGTGGGGGTCGCACAGGGCCCGGGGAGCTGTTTTTT | CASSFGGGRTGPGELFF
TRBD2 | few | TRBJ2-5 | TRBV12-3/TRBV12-4 | TGTGCCAGCAGTTTAGAGGGGACTAGCGGAGAGACCCAGTACTTC | CASSLEGTSGETQYF
- | - | TRBJ2-1 | TRBV20-1 | TGCAGTGCTAGAGATCGTAGGGCTACCGATGAGCAGTTCTTC | CSARDRRATDEQFF
- | - | TRBJ1-5 | TRBV28 | TGTGCCAGCAGCGTACCTGGACGGAGCAATCAGCCCCAGCATTTT | CASSVPGRSNQPQHF
- | - | TRBJ2-3 | TRBV5-1 | TGCGCCAGCAGCTTGATCCCCGTAAGGACAGATACGCAGTATTTT | CASSLIPVRTDTQYF
TRBD1 | - | TRBJ2-5 | TRBV7-2 | TGTGCCAGCAGCGCAGACAGGGAGTTGCAAGAGACCCAGTACTTC | CASSADRELQETQYF
TRBD1 | - | TRBJ2-7 | TRBV20-1 | TGCAGTGCTATCCTAGGGACAGGCTACTACGAGCAGTACTTC | CSAILGTGYYEQYF
TRBD2 | few | TRBJ2-7 | TRBV20-1 | TGCAGTGCTAGCGCTAGCGGGGCCTTTGACGAGCAGTACTTC | CSASASGAFDEQYF
- | - | TRBJ2-3 | TRBV9 | TGTGCCAGCAGCAATTCCGGGACCTACAGCACAGATACGCAGTATTTT | CASSNSGTYSTDTQYF
- | - | TRBJ2-7 | TRBV4-1 | TGCGCCAGCAGCCAAGATCAAATATCGGGATACGAGCAGTACTTC | CASSQDQISGYEQYF
TRBD1 | - | TRBJ2-7 | TRBV7-2 | TGTGCCAGCAGCTTAGCTCGGACAGGGGCCTACGAGCAGTACTTC | CASSLARTGAYEQYF
- | - | TRBJ2-7 | TRBV20-1 | TGCAGTGCTAGACCGGCCCGGGGAGGAATCTACGAGCAGTACTTC | CSARPARGGIYEQYF
- | - | TRBJ2-1 | TRBV29-1 | TGCAGCGTTTTCAGCTACAATGAGCAGTTCTTC | CSVFSYNEQFF
- | few | TRBJ2-4 | TRBV6-2/TRBV6-3 | TGTGCCAGCAGTTACTCTGGGACATTCCAAAACATTCAGTACTTC | CASSYSGTFQNIQYF
- | - | TRBJ2-1 | TRBV27 | TGTGCCAGCAGGGCTAGCGCCGACTACGAGCAGTTCTTC | CASRASADYEQFF
- | - | TRBJ2-3 | TRBV7-2 | TGTGCCAGCAGCTTATCTTACTACACAGATATGCAGTATTTT | CASSLSYYTDMQYF
- | - | TRBJ1-4 | TRBV9 | TGTGCCAGCCTTGCCACGGCAGTAACTAATGAAAAACTGTTTTTT | CASLATAVTNEKLFF
- | - | TRBJ2-7 | TRBV4-1 | TGCGCCAGCAGCCTTGGCTTAAACCACGAGCAGTACTTC | CASSLGLNHEQYF
TRBD1 | - | TRBJ1-4 | TRBV4-3 | TGCGCCAGCAGCCCACTGACAGGGTGGAACTTACTGTTTTTT | CASSPLTGWNLLFF
TRBD1 | - | TRBJ2-7 | TRBV28 | TGTGCCAGCAGTTTACCGAGACAGGGGGCAAACGAGCAGTACTTC | CASSLPRQGANEQYF
- | few | TRBJ2-3 | TRBV11-2 | TGTGCCAGCAGCCGCCTTTTGGATGGCACAGATACGCAGTATTTT | CASSRLLDGTDTQYF
TRBD2 | - | TRBJ2-3 | TRBV27 | TGTGCCAGCAGTTTACGGCGGGAGCCAGATACGCAGTATTTT | CASSLRREPDTQYF
- | - | TRBJ2-7 | TRBV4-1 | TGCGCCAGCAGCCAAGTACAGGGAGTATCTATCGAGCAGTACTTC | CASSQVQGVSIEQYF
- | - | TRBJ2-1 | TRBV7-9 | TGTGCCAGCAGCCCCAATTCGTCAAACAATGAGCAGTTCTTC | CASSPNSSNNEQFF
- | many | TRBJ2-3 | TRBV7-2 | TGTGCCAGCAGCTTCAGGGATACGCAGTATTTT | CASSFRDTQYF
- | few | TRBJ2-7 | TRBV29-1 | TGCAGCGTTTTAGAGCAGCGCTACGAGCAGTACTTC | CSVLEQRYEQYF
TRBD2 | - | TRBJ2-2 | TRBV18 | TGTGCCAGCTCGCCAACTAGCGGCACCGGGGAGCTGTTTTTT | CASSPTSGTGELFF
- | few | TRBJ2-3 | TRBV4-2 | TGTGCCAGCAGCCCGGGCCTGATCAGGGGGGGGGTCACAGATACGCAGTATTTT | CASSPGLIRGGVTDTQYF